This passage covers 32 T cell receptor beta chains from one sample sequenced in a study of blood T cell repertoires in COVID-19. Sequenced by immunoSEQ multiplex PCR; TCRdb stores in-frame clones only, minus some. The data show 100,000 to 150,000 clones, almost 70% seen once. Sequenced: peripheral blood. These receptors came from a woman aged 70 to 79 with acute or convalescent COVID-19.

This chain uses TRBV27 with TRBJ1-2, with TRBD1 matching over 8 bases. Germline CDR1 and CDR2: MNHEY and SMNVEV (reference sequence). V gave up 5 bases and J gave up 4 bases; unmatched junction bases: 3. The CDR3 contains 13 residues. The CDR3 DNA is TGTGCCAGCAGTCCGGGGACAGGCTATGGCTACACCTTC. This encodes CASSPGTGYGYTF.

Remarks on this clone: Sequence at one end of the junction differs from germline and may be a read error. The chain combines TRBV28 with TRBJ2-3; the match to TRBD2 covers 8 bases. CDR3 length: 16 residues. Germline CDR1 is MDHEN and CDR2 is SYDVKM. CDR3 residues: CASSLGTSGPTNTQYF. CDR3 in DNA: TGTGCCAGCAGTTTAGGTACTAGCGGCCCCACAAATACGCAGTATTTT.

The CDR3 DNA sequence: TGCGCCAGCAGCCCTGGAGGGGCCCGGGGAGCCAAAAACATTCAGTACTTC. Amino acid sequence: CASSPGGARGAKNIQYF. V gene TRBV4-3 combines with J gene TRBJ2-4, with D possibly being TRBD2 (6 bases). The germline V gene encodes CDR1 LGHNA and CDR2 YSLEER. V was shortened by 4 bases and J by 0 bases, with 16 bases between the two germline ends. This CDR3 has 17 residues.

This clone was observed a single time. This sequence joins TRBV5-1 and TRBJ1-2, with no clear D. Germline V gives CDR1 SGHRS, CDR2 YFSETQ. The CDR3 is 15 amino acids. Trimming took off 4 bases at V and 7 bases at J, with 20 bases between the two ends. The DNA for the CDR3 is TGCGCCAGCAGCCCCCGGGGAGGGAATGAGTTTGGCTACACCTTC. Translation gives CASSPRGGNEFGYTF. Using reference TRBV5-1 and TRBJ1-2 for the parts outside the CDR3, the full variable domain is KAGVTQTPRYLIKTRGQQVTLSCSPISGHRSVSWYQQTPGQGLQFLFEYFSETQRNKGNFPGRFSGRQFSNSRSEMNVSTLELGDSALYLCASSPRGGNEFGYTFGSGTRLTVV.

The chain joins TRBV19 to TRBJ2-1, with D perhaps matching TRBD2 (6 bases). CDR1 and CDR2 from the germline V gene are LNHDA and SQIVND (reference sequence). Trimming stripped 3 bases from V and 7 bases from J, with 13 bases between. This CDR3 has 14 amino acids. The CDR3 DNA is TGTGCCAGTAGTATGTGGACGGGGAGGAATGAGCAGTTCTTC. Translation gives CASSMWTGRNEQFF.

The chain carries TRBV21-1 and TRBJ2-1; no check of the table's D call, TRBD2, against the DNA was made. TRBV21-1 is flagged as a pseudogene. The CDR3 covers 16 residues. Here the CDR3 DNA reads TGTGCCAGCAGACCCCCCGGGACTAGCGGGAGTGGTGAGCAGTTCTTC. This encodes CASRPPGTSGSGEQFF.

This clone was observed many times. The chain employs TRBV28 and TRBJ1-2; D is undetermined. This CDR3 is built from 14 residues. Trimming stripped 2 bases from V and 3 bases from J, with 10 bases between. Germline V gene sequence: CDR1 MDHEN, CDR2 SYDVKM. The CDR3 loop is CASSLGGAHYGYTF. CDR3 nucleotide sequence: TGTGCCAGCAGTTTAGGTGGAGCCCACTATGGCTACACCTTC.

The chain uses TRBV9 and TRBJ1-4, with TRBD1 as a possible D gene (5 bases). Trimming left V 4 bases short and J 0 bases short, with 7 bases between. The CDR3 runs to 14 residues. Germline values: CDR1 SGDLS, CDR2 YYNGEE. The CDR3 nucleotides are TGTGCCAGCAGCAAGGGGACAACTAATGAAAAACTGTTTTTT. It yields the protein CASSKGTTNEKLFF.

The chain links TRBV7-8 to TRBJ2-2; 7 positions match TRBD2. The germline CDR1 and CDR2 sequences are SGHVS and FQNEAQ. The CDR3 is 16 amino acids. V shed 1 base, J shed 0 bases, and the junction held 2 bases outside the gene matches. The CDR3 loop is CASSLVGGANTGELFF. The CDR3 bases are TGTGCCAGCAGCTTAGTTGGGGGGGCGAACACCGGGGAGCTGTTTTTT. The full variable domain, in which reference TRBV7-8 and TRBJ2-2 provide the parts outside the CDR3, is GAGVSQSPRYKVAKRGQDVALRCDPISGHVSLFWYQQALGQGPEFLTYFQNEAQLDKSGLPSDRFFAERPEGSVSTLKIQRTQQEDSAVYLCASSLVGGANTGELFFGEGSRLTVL.

The chain joins TRBV6-2 or TRBV6-3 to TRBJ1-4; the match to TRBD1 covers 7 bases. Per germline, CDR1 MNHEY and CDR2 SVGEGT. V lost 6 bases, J lost 7 bases, and 5 bases stayed unmatched. The CDR3 covers 13 residues. CDR3 sequence: CASSTGDGEKLFF. CDR3 nucleotides: TGTGCCAGCAGCACAGGGGACGGTGAAAAACTGTTTTTT.

The chain uses TRBV6-5 and TRBJ2-7; tentative D call: TRBD2 (7 bases). The CDR3 loop spans 13 amino acids. V dropped 7 bases and J dropped 5 bases, with 15 bases sitting between them. Looked up from germline, CDR1 is MNHEY and CDR2 is SVGAGI. The CDR3 DNA is TGTGCCAGCAACGGGGGAGGGGGAAACGAGCAGTACTTC. This codes for CASNGGGGNEQYF.

The rearrangement joins TRBV11-3 to TRBJ2-3; D call uncertain. This CDR3 comprises 13 residues. V lost 0 bases and J lost 7, with 8 bases in between. CDR1 is SGHNT and CDR2 is YENEEA in the germline V gene. The DNA of the CDR3 is TGTGCCAGCAGCTTAGAGCGTGGTCATACGCAGTATTTT. Protein product: CASSLERGHTQYF.

V and J are TRBV5-6 and TRBJ2-5; no definite D call. From germline, CDR1 is SGHDT and CDR2 YYEEEE. Trimming removed 5 bases from V and 2 bases from J, with 13 bases in between. CDR3 length equals 14 residues. The CDR3 DNA is TGTGCCAGCAGTCTTCCCGGAGATCAAGAGACCCAGTACTTC. It codes for CASSLPGDQETQYF.

This chain connects TRBV5-4 to TRBJ2-3; D uncertain. Between the trimmed V and J ends, which lost 3 bases and 5 bases, there was a span of 13 bases. Germline CDR1 is SGHNT and CDR2 is YYREEE (reference sequence). This CDR3 has 14 residues. In DNA form, the CDR3 reads TGTGCCAGCAGCTCCACACCCCTGGTAGATACGCAGTATTTT. Encoded protein: CASSSTPLVDTQYF.

The chain joins TRBV10-2 to TRBJ2-2; possible D gene TRBD1, 5 bases. Looked up from germline, CDR1 is WSHSY and CDR2 is SAAADI. V lost 6 bases and J 8 bases, leaving 13 bases between the germline ends. CDR3 length equals 13 residues. CDR3: CASSEQGGGELFF. The CDR3 nucleotides are TGCGCCAGCAGCGAGCAGGGCGGTGGGGAGCTGTTTTTT.

This rearrangement joins TRBV2 to TRBJ2-2; the match to TRBD2 covers 8 bases. Losses at the gene ends were 7 bases for V and 7 bases for J; bases not matched to a gene: 14. The germline V gene encodes CDR1 SNHLY and CDR2 FYNNEI. The CDR3 contains 16 residues. The CDR3 region has the DNA TGTGCCAGCAATCCTTCGAGTAGCGGGGCTGGCGGGGAGCTGTTTTTT. It codes for CASNPSSSGAGGELFF.

This clone showed up many times. The chain joins TRBV2 to TRBJ1-4; the D gene is possibly TRBD1 (6 bases). The CDR3 consists of 11 residues. Germline loops: CDR1 SNHLY, CDR2 FYNNEI. Trimming pared 6 bases from V and 7 bases from J, leaving 6 bases between. CDR3 protein: CASRQGEKLFF. The CDR3 DNA reads TGTGCCAGCAGACAGGGTGAAAAACTGTTTTTT.

The chain recombines TRBV5-4 with TRBJ1-6; possibly TRBD1 for D (6 bases). Trimming left V 2 bases short and J 8 bases short, with 14 bases between. Germline assignment: CDR1 SGHNT and CDR2 YYREEE (reference sequence). This CDR3 comprises 15 residues. The CDR3 loop is CASSFGGGRDSPLHF. The CDR3 DNA sequence: TGTGCCAGCAGCTTTGGGGGGGGGCGAGATTCACCCCTCCACTTT.

The chain employs TRBV7-9 and TRBJ2-1; possible D gene TRBD1, 5 bases. The length of the CDR3 is 13 residues. Trimming took 4 bases from V and 9 from J, leaving 13 bases between them. Germline-derived CDR1 and CDR2 are SEHNR and FQNEAQ (reference sequence). The CDR3 coding sequence is TGTGCCAGCAGCTCACCACAGGTTAGTGAGCAGTTCTTC. It encodes CASSSPQVSEQFF.

The V and J genes are TRBV10-1 and TRBJ1-1; D is ambiguous. This CDR3 comprises 14 residues. The V gene lost 0 bases and the J gene lost 2 bases, with 7 bases spanning the gap. Germline loops: CDR1 WNHNN, CDR2 SYGVQD (reference sequence). The DNA for the CDR3 is TGCGCCAGCAGTGAGTCACCGGGAAACACTGAAGCTTTCTTT. This sequence encodes CASSESPGNTEAFF.

The CDR3 here is CASSLGQGAGVGRQPQHF. CDR3 sequence (DNA): TGTGCCAGCAGCTTAGGGCAGGGGGCGGGTGTCGGGAGACAGCCCCAGCATTTT. The rearrangement links TRBV7-2 to TRBJ1-5; 8 bases align to TRBD1. The CDR3 is made up of 18 amino acids. The junction had 15 bases not matched to a gene; V was cut back by 1 base and J by 7 bases. Per germline, CDR1 SGHTA and CDR2 FQGNSA.

CDR3 DNA: TGTGCCAGCAGCTTAGCGCGACAGGGATTTTACGGAAACACCATATATTTT. Protein sequence: CASSLARQGFYGNTIYF. The J gene is TRBJ1-3, the V gene TRBV7-6, with 7 bases lining up with TRBD1. Germline CDR1 SGHVS, CDR2 FNYEAQ. Trimming at V came to 0 bases and at J to 4 bases, leaving 9 bases not matched to a gene. This CDR3 has 17 residues.

V gene TRBV9 combines with J gene TRBJ2-7; D is perhaps TRBD1 (6 bases). Trimming pared 3 bases from V and 2 bases from J, leaving 9 bases between. The CDR3 extends over 13 amino acids. Germline values: CDR1 SGDLS, CDR2 YYNGEE. The CDR3 spells CASSAGQTYEQYF. As DNA, the CDR3 is TGTGCCAGCAGCGCAGGACAGACCTACGAGCAGTACTTC.

V usage is TRBV19 and J usage is TRBJ1-2, with 8 bases matching TRBD1. Germline V lookup: CDR1 LNHDA, CDR2 SQIVND (reference sequence). The CDR3 is 16 amino acids. V trimming: 5 bases; J trimming: 0 bases; junction bases outside the gene matches: 8. CDR3 amino acids: CASSEGTGNTNYGYTF. In DNA form, the CDR3 reads TGTGCCAGTAGTGAAGGGACAGGAAATACTAACTATGGCTACACCTTC.

The gene calls are TRBV6-5 and TRBJ2-1; 7 bases fit TRBD1. Germline V gene data show CDR1 as MNHEY and CDR2 as SVGAGI. After removal of 2 bases from V and 3 bases from J, the junction contained 7 bases not matched to a gene. The CDR3 spans 16 residues. The CDR3 loop is CASSYRQGWDYNEQFF. In nucleotides, the CDR3 is TGTGCCAGCAGTTACAGACAGGGCTGGGACTACAATGAGCAGTTCTTC.

The chain has TRBV2 and TRBJ2-1, with TRBD2 matching 7 bases. V was clipped by 8 bases and J by 0 bases; unmatched bases: 7. CDR1 is SNHLY and CDR2 is FYNNEI in the germline V gene. This CDR3 contains 15 residues. The CDR3 DNA reads as TGTGCCAGCGACCGATCGGGAGGCTCCTACAATGAGCAGTTCTTC. The encoded protein is CASDRSGGSYNEQFF.

This chain links TRBV9 with TRBJ2-5, with 7 bases identical to TRBD2. CDR1 is SGDLS and CDR2 is YYNGEE in the germline V gene. Losses at the gene ends were 4 bases for V and 0 bases for J; bases not matched to a gene: 6. This CDR3 comprises 15 residues. The CDR3 DNA reads TGTGCCAGCAGCACGAGCGGGGTTAACCAAGAGACCCAGTACTTC. Protein product: CASSTSGVNQETQYF.

The rearrangement links TRBV19 to TRBJ2-2, with D possibly TRBD2 on 6 matching bases. V was cut by 7 bases and J by 6 bases, with 15 bases left in between. Germline CDR1 LNHDA, CDR2 SQIVND (reference sequence). This CDR3 contains 14 residues. The CDR3 sequence: CASTRQWGAGELFF. The CDR3 region has the DNA TGTGCCAGTACCCGACAGTGGGGGGCCGGGGAGCTGTTTTTT. Using reference TRBV19 and TRBJ2-2 for the parts outside the CDR3, the full variable domain is DGGITQSPKYLFRKEGQNVTLSCEQNLNHDAMYWYRQDPGQGLRLIYYSQIVNDFQKGDIAEGYSVSREKKESFPLTVTSAQKNPTAFYLCASTRQWGAGELFFGEGSRLTVL.

This clone was observed a few times. The chain uses TRBV30 and TRBJ1-4; TRBD1 agrees at 7 bases. This CDR3 has 12 residues. Germline V CDR1 and CDR2: GTSNPN, SVGIG (reference sequence). The CDR3 reads CAATGSFEKLFF. Written as DNA, the CDR3 is TGTGCGGCGACAGGGAGTTTTGAAAAACTGTTTTTT.

The chain employs TRBV28 and TRBJ2-2, with 8 positions matching TRBD1. Germline CDR1 and CDR2: MDHEN and SYDVKM. V lost 4 bases, J lost 4 bases, and 8 bases stayed unmatched. The CDR3 is 16 amino acids. CDR3 in DNA: TGTGCCAGCAGTTGGGGTTGGACAGGGAGCACCGGGGAGCTGTTTTTT. Protein: CASSWGWTGSTGELFF.

The chain carries TRBV5-1 and TRBJ1-4; 7 nucleotides line up with TRBD1. The junction had 8 bases not matched to a gene; V was cut back by 4 bases and J by 8 bases. Germline assignment: CDR1 SGHRS and CDR2 YFSETQ. This CDR3 comprises 14 residues. The CDR3: CASSLTGDKEKLFF. CDR3 nucleotides: TGCGCCAGCAGCCTTACAGGGGACAAGGAAAAACTGTTTTTT.

The V gene is TRBV5-5, the J gene TRBJ2-5; TRBD2 matches at 7 bases. This CDR3 is built from 16 residues. V was clipped by 4 bases and J by 1 base; unmatched bases: 10. Germline CDR1 reads SGHKS; CDR2 reads YYEKEE (reference sequence). The CDR3 is CASSPATSVGQETQYF. The CDR3 coding sequence is TGTGCCAGCAGCCCCGCTACTAGCGTCGGCCAAGAGACCCAGTACTTC.